These 11 T cell receptor beta chains originate from one sample sequenced in a study of blood T cells in healthy people across ages. A second 7 to 11 cycle PCR used barcoded and J-beta primers. TCRdb itself ran the 5' RACE reads through MiXCR, one entry per CDR3 protein. Of about 640,000 distinct CDR3 sequences listed, roughly 58% are singletons. The specimen was blood. The receptors stem from a man aged 55-75 years in good health.

The chain recombines TRBV5-1 with TRBJ2-1; TRBD2 agrees at 8 bases. Germline lookup yields CDR1 SGHRS and CDR2 YFSETQ. This CDR3 spans 17 amino acids. J was trimmed by 4 bases and V by 4 bases; bases with no gene match: 13. CDR3 nucleotide sequence: TGCGCCAGCAGCAATCGGACTAGCAGGGCTAATTACAATGAGCAGTTCTTC. It yields the protein CASSNRTSRANYNEQFF.

The V and J genes are TRBV6-6 and TRBJ2-5; D gene ambiguous. CDR3 length: 14 residues. The germline V gene has CDR1 MNHNY and CDR2 SVGAGI (reference sequence). The V end was cut by 2 bases, the J end by 3 bases, with 10 bases between. This CDR3 is CASSYGGTEETQYF. In DNA, the CDR3 is TGTGCCAGCAGTTACGGTGGTACCGAAGAGACCCAGTACTTC.

This chain joins TRBV5-1 and TRBJ1-1; 9 bases match TRBD1. This CDR3 comprises 14 residues. Germline V gene sequence: CDR1 SGHRS, CDR2 YFSETQ. V lost 0 bases to trimming and J lost 4 bases; unmatched junction nucleotides: 1. CDR3 amino acids: CASSLGQGVTEAFF. The DNA of the CDR3 is TGCGCCAGCAGCTTGGGACAGGGGGTCACTGAAGCTTTCTTT.

In nucleotides, the CDR3 is TGCGCCAGCACCTATGGAGGACAGACGTCGACAGATACGCAGTATTTT. Translation: CASTYGGQTSTDTQYF. V usage is TRBV5-1 and J usage is TRBJ2-3, with D possibly TRBD1 on 6 matching bases. CDR3 length: 16 residues. V dropped 6 bases and J dropped 3 bases, with 20 bases sitting between them. Germline V CDR1 and CDR2: SGHRS, YFSETQ.

The V gene is TRBV6-5, the J gene TRBJ2-2; 7 bases line up with TRBD2. The germline CDR1 and CDR2 sequences are MNHEY and SVGAGI. V lost 8 bases and J lost 6; bases outside the gene matches: 3. This CDR3 spans 12 amino acids. The CDR3 DNA follows: TGTGCCAGCGGGGGGGACTCCGGGGAGCTGTTTTTT. Residues: CASGGDSGELFF.

The chain links TRBV5-5 to TRBJ1-5; the D is unclear. This CDR3 has 14 amino acids. Germline CDR1 reads SGHKS; CDR2 reads YYEKEE (reference sequence). Trimming pared 0 bases from V and 2 bases from J, leaving 6 bases between. CDR3 DNA: TGTGCCAGCAGCTTGGCGGTTGGCAATCAGCCCCAGCATTTT. It translates to CASSLAVGNQPQHF.

This chain connects TRBV3-1 to TRBJ1-2; 10 bases line up with TRBD1. V shed 1 base and J 7 bases; nucleotides not matched to a gene: 0. Looked up from germline, CDR1 is LGHDT and CDR2 is YNNKEL (reference sequence). The CDR3 contains 13 residues. The chain's CDR3 is CASSQGDRGGYTF. DNA for the CDR3: TGTGCCAGCAGCCAAGGGGACAGGGGTGGCTACACCTTC.

The chain has TRBV20-1 and TRBJ1-2; no clear D gene. Germline V gives CDR1 DFQATT, CDR2 SNEGSKA (reference sequence). This CDR3 is 14 amino acids long. Trimming removed 0 bases from V and 3 bases from J, with 11 bases in between. In nucleotides, the CDR3 is TGCAGTGCTAGAGAGGAGGCTTTGGACTATGGCTACACCTTC. This encodes CSAREEALDYGYTF.

The chain recombines TRBV7-2 with TRBJ2-1, with 10 positions matching TRBD1. The CDR3 is 16 residues long. The J segment lost 8 bases and the V segment lost 5 bases, leaving 12 bases of the junction unmatched. Germline V lookup: CDR1 SGHTA, CDR2 FQGNSA. The CDR3, as DNA: TGTGCCAGCAGCGAGTCCCGGGACAGGGGTCGGGATGAGCAGTTCTTC. Protein sequence: CASSESRDRGRDEQFF.

The V and J genes are TRBV29-1 and TRBJ1-2, with 11 bases lining up with TRBD1. Germline-derived CDR1 and CDR2 are SQVTM and ANQGSEA. V shed 6 bases and J 5 bases; nucleotides not matched to a gene: 5. This CDR3 comprises 13 residues. For the CDR3, the DNA is TGCAGCGTAGGACAGGGGGCGAGATATGGCTACACCTTC. Its translation is CSVGQGARYGYTF.

This chain joins TRBV15 and TRBJ2-5; no definite D call. The germline CDR1 and CDR2 sequences are LNHNV and YYDKDF (reference sequence). Trimming removed 0 bases at V and 12 bases at J, with 17 bases between. The CDR3 sequence is 14 residues long. CDR3 protein: CATSRDLTLQWKYF. CDR3 bases: TGTGCCACCAGCAGAGACTTAACCCTACAATGGAAGTACTTC. Filled out from reference TRBV15 and TRBJ2-5, the complete variable domain reads DAMVIQNPRYQVTQFGKPVTLSCSQTLNHNVMYWYQQKSSQAPKLLFHYYDKDFNNEADTPDNFQSRRPNTSFCFLDIRSPGLGDTAMYLCATSRDLTLQWKYFGPGTRLLVL.